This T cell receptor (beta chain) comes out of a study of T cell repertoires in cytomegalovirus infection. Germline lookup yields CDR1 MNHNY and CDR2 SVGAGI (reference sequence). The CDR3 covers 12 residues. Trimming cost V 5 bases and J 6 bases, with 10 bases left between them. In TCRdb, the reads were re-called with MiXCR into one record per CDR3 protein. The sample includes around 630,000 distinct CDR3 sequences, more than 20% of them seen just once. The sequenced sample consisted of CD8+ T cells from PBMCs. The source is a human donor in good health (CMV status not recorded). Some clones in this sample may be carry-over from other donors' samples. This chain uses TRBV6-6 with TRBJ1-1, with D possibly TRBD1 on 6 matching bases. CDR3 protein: CASSPTGSEAFF. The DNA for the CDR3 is TGTGCCAGCAGTCCGACAGGTTCTGAAGCTTTCTTT.